The text below deals with one T cell receptor beta chain. The antigen remains unidentified. The data stem from a study of blood T cells in healthy people across ages. Study results and caveats: TCR beta diversity tracked closely with naive T cell percentage. The study regarded diversity estimates from one million T cells as underestimates.

V lost 7 bases and J lost 4, with 13 bases in between. The germline gives CDR1 SQVTM, CDR2 ANQGSEA. The CDR3 has 12 amino acids. Each of the donors had about 9.9 milliliters of peripheral blood drawn into EDTA-treated Vacutainer tubes. Sample-barcoded 5' priming and a J-beta primer mix drove a second PCR of 7 to 11 cycles. Each cDNA molecule carried a tag from a template-switch adaptor that contained 12 random nucleotides. TCRdb re-analysed the 5' RACE reads in MiXCR, keeping a single row per CDR3 protein. The sample yields 710,000 or so distinct CDR3 sequences, 32% seen once. Sequencing input: blood. The sequence was collected from an elderly woman in good health. The chain combines TRBV29-1 with TRBJ1-2; unclear D gene. The CDR3 loop is CSGDLQLYGYTF. DNA for the CDR3: TGCAGCGGTGATTTACAGCTCTATGGCTACACCTTC.